A single sample gave rise to the 8 T cell receptor beta chains below, sequenced in a study of radiation and T cells in renal cell carcinoma. Measured with immunoSEQ multiplex PCR; TCRdb has only the in-frame clones, and not every one. Of roughly 82,000 clones listed, 80% to 90% are singletons. Noted time point: blood 4 weeks post-SBRT, at nephrectomy. Treatment here: 15 Gy SBRT to primary tumor, nephrectomy 4 weeks later. The material sequenced was blood, taken from a patient whose treatment included radiotherapy and nephrectomy. These receptor sequences come from a woman aged 70-85 years with renal cell carcinoma.

This chain uses TRBV28 with TRBJ2-2; possibly TRBD1 for D (5 bases). The CDR3 runs to 15 residues. Trimming cost V 4 bases and J 2 bases, with 11 bases left between them. Germline V gene data show CDR1 as MDHEN and CDR2 as SYDVKM. This CDR3 is CASSYKGLNTGELFF. The CDR3 DNA follows: TGTGCCAGCAGTTATAAGGGGTTAAACACCGGGGAGCTGTTTTTT.

This chain joins TRBV5-8 and TRBJ1-2; D uncertain. Trimming took off 2 bases at V and 4 bases at J, with 6 bases between the two ends. This CDR3 region has 12 residues. The germline V gene has CDR1 SGHTS and CDR2 YDEGEE. The CDR3 DNA reads as TGTGCCAGCAGCTTTCCGGGCTATGGCTACACCTTC. Amino acid sequence: CASSFPGYGYTF.

J is TRBJ1-2 and V is TRBV28; D unresolved. Per the germline V gene, CDR1 is MDHEN and CDR2 is SYDVKM. This CDR3 has 10 residues. Deletions cut 4 bases from V and 8 bases from J, with 5 bases between. The CDR3 loop is CASSYDGYTF. The DNA of the CDR3 is TGTGCCAGCAGTTACGACGGCTACACCTTC.

The rearrangement links TRBV9 to TRBJ2-1; 8 positions match TRBD2. Germline V gives CDR1 SGDLS, CDR2 YYNGEE. CDR3 size: 16 residues. The trim removed 0 bases at V and 0 bases at J, leaving 2 bases unmatched. The CDR3 bases are TGTGCCAGCAGCGTAGTGAGCGGGAGCTCCTACAATGAGCAGTTCTTC. Amino acids: CASSVVSGSSYNEQFF.

This clone has only one observation. The V and J genes are TRBV29-1 and TRBJ1-1; a weak D match, TRBD1 (6 bases). Trimming removed 6 bases from V and 0 bases from J, with 14 bases in between. Germline-derived CDR1 and CDR2 are SQVTM and ANQGSEA. The CDR3 has 14 residues. The CDR3 sequence is CSVRGQTMNTEAFF. The CDR3 DNA is TGCAGCGTCCGTGGACAGACCATGAACACTGAAGCTTTCTTT.

The chain joins TRBV20-1 to TRBJ2-7; D is unclear. V shed 3 bases and J shed 5 bases, with 5 bases lying between them. The CDR3 has 10 amino acids. Germline V lookup: CDR1 DFQATT, CDR2 SNEGSKA (reference sequence). The CDR3: CSASFNEQYF. The CDR3 nucleotides are TGCAGTGCTAGCTTTAACGAGCAGTACTTC.

This clone came up once. The rearrangement uses TRBV19 and TRBJ2-3; 11 bases match TRBD2. The CDR3 totals 15 residues. Germline CDR1 reads LNHDA; CDR2 reads SQIVND (reference sequence). The junction had 4 bases not matched to a gene; V was cut back by 6 bases and J by 2 bases. This CDR3 is CASSPGLAVTDTQYF. The DNA for the CDR3 is TGTGCCAGTAGCCCGGGACTAGCGGTCACAGATACGCAGTATTTT.

The gene calls are TRBV9 and TRBJ2-3, with D hard to call. The CDR3 runs to 14 residues. Germline CDR1 and CDR2: SGDLS and YYNGEE. V was pared by 2 bases and J by 0 bases, with 7 bases between. The CDR3 loop is CASSVLASTDTQYF. The CDR3 DNA reads TGTGCCAGCAGCGTTTTGGCTAGCACAGATACGCAGTATTTT.